These 31 T cell receptor beta chains share one sample of origin, sequenced in a study of blood T cell repertoires in COVID-19. Profiled with immunoSEQ multiplex PCR; TCRdb holds only in-frame clones, not every one. The sample yields some 110,000 clones, approximately 85% seen once. The sample taken for sequencing was peripheral blood. These receptors were obtained from a man between 35 and 55 years old with acute or convalescent COVID-19.

V and J are TRBV7-3 and TRBJ2-3, with 8 bases identical to TRBD1. V dropped 1 base and J dropped 7; count of bases not matched to a gene: 13. The CDR3 is 17 amino acids. The germline gives CDR1 SGHTA, CDR2 FQGTGA. The CDR3 protein is CASSLSVGGQVVNTQYF. The CDR3 DNA reads as TGTGCCAGCAGCTTAAGTGTGGGGGGACAGGTGGTAAATACGCAGTATTTT. The full variable domain, completed using reference TRBV7-3 and TRBJ2-3, is GAGVSQTPSNKVTEKGKYVELRCDPISGHTALYWYRQSLGQGPEFLIYFQGTGAADDSGLPNDRFFAVRPEGSVSTLKIQRTERGDSAVYLCASSLSVGGQVVNTQYFGPGTRLTVL.

The chain couples TRBV6-5 to TRBJ2-2; possibly TRBD2 for D (5 bases). The length of the CDR3 is 14 residues. V lost 6 bases and J lost 0, with 8 bases in between. Per the germline V gene, CDR1 is MNHEY and CDR2 is SVGAGI. The CDR3 sequence: CASRTGTNTGELFF. The CDR3 DNA is TGTGCCAGCAGAACCGGGACGAACACCGGGGAGCTGTTTTTT.

The J gene is TRBJ2-1, the V gene TRBV27, with D possibly being TRBD2 (5 bases). The CDR3 consists of 15 residues. Germline-derived CDR1 and CDR2 are MNHEY and SMNVEV (reference sequence). The V gene lost 2 bases and the J gene lost 4 bases, with 12 bases spanning the gap. CDR3 nucleotides: TGTGCCAGCAGTTTAGAGGGTCTCCCTTACAATGAGCAGTTCTTC. Its protein product is CASSLEGLPYNEQFF.

The genes are TRBV28 and TRBJ1-1, with 7 nucleotides matching TRBD1. V was pared by 5 bases and J by 3 bases, with 6 bases of the junction left unmatched. The CDR3 covers 14 residues. Germline-derived CDR1 and CDR2 are MDHEN and SYDVKM. CDR3 sequence reads: CASSGRGRDTEAFF. CDR3 bases: TGTGCCAGCAGTGGTAGGGGGCGGGACACTGAAGCTTTCTTT.

V usage is TRBV9 and J usage is TRBJ1-1, with D tentatively TRBD1 (5 bases). Germline V gives CDR1 SGDLS, CDR2 YYNGEE. V was clipped by 0 bases and J by 7 bases, with 10 bases between them. This CDR3 comprises 13 residues. In DNA form, the CDR3 reads TGTGCCAGCAGCGTAGATTTAGGGGATGAAGCTTTCTTT. It translates to CASSVDLGDEAFF.

The chain recombines TRBV28 with TRBJ2-3; perhaps TRBD2 as D (7 bases). CDR1 is MDHEN and CDR2 is SYDVKM in the germline V gene. The CDR3 loop spans 15 amino acids. Trimming stripped 3 bases from V and 5 bases from J, with 15 bases between. This CDR3 reads CASSFFEGGRDTQYF. The CDR3 bases are TGTGCCAGCAGTTTTTTCGAGGGGGGGAGAGATACGCAGTATTTT. The full variable domain, completed using reference TRBV28 and TRBJ2-3, is DVKVTQSSRYLVKRTGEKVFLECVQDMDHENMFWYRQDPGLGLRLIYFSYDVKMKEKGDIPEGYSVSREKKERFSLILESASTNQTSMYLCASSFFEGGRDTQYFGPGTRLTVL.

This clone was seen a handful of times. The CDR3 spells CASSPGLAGGGTQYF. The CDR3 region has the DNA TGTGCCAGCAGCCCGGGACTAGCGGGAGGTGGTACGCAGTATTTT. The genes are TRBV7-9 and TRBJ2-3, with 15 bases aligning to TRBD2. Unmatched junction bases numbered 5, after V lost 5 bases and J lost 8 bases. The CDR3 runs to 15 residues. Looked up from germline, CDR1 is SEHNR and CDR2 is FQNEAQ (reference sequence).

There are a few counts of this clone. This chain joins TRBV7-9 and TRBJ1-4; 9 bases are a match to TRBD1. Germline-derived CDR1 and CDR2 are SEHNR and FQNEAQ (reference sequence). This CDR3 spans 14 amino acids. V gave up 5 bases and J gave up 5 bases; unmatched junction bases: 3. CDR3 bases: TGTGCCAGCAGCGCGGGACAGGGAAATGAAAAACTGTTTTTT. Protein: CASSAGQGNEKLFF.

This clone showed up just once. The chain combines TRBV27 with TRBJ1-1, with D maybe TRBD1 (6 bases). The CDR3 has 16 amino acids. Deletions cut 6 bases from V and 3 bases from J, with 20 bases between. The V gene's germline CDR1 is MNHEY and CDR2 SMNVEV (reference sequence). The CDR3 reads CASSPLQGIGDTEAFF. The DNA of the CDR3 is TGTGCCAGCAGCCCTCTTCAGGGGATCGGAGACACTGAAGCTTTCTTT.

The rearrangement links TRBV12-3 or TRBV12-4 to TRBJ1-1, with a possible D match to TRBD1 (5 bases). V lost 10 bases and J lost 3, with 12 bases in between. The CDR3 is made up of 12 amino acids. CDR3 DNA sequence: TGTGCCACCCACAGGAGGGACACTGAAGCTTTCTTT. This gives the protein CATHRRDTEAFF.

The chain uses TRBV7-9 and TRBJ2-1; D remains unclear. The germline V gene has CDR1 SEHNR and CDR2 FQNEAQ (reference sequence). Trimming stripped 1 base from V and 4 bases from J, with 11 bases between. The CDR3 spans 15 residues. CDR3 DNA sequence: TGTGCCAGCAGCTTAGTGGCCCCTTTTTACAATGAGCAGTTCTTC. Encoded protein: CASSLVAPFYNEQFF.

The chain has TRBV30 and TRBJ2-2; no firm D call. From germline, CDR1 is GTSNPN and CDR2 SVGIG (reference sequence). Trimming took off 0 bases at V and 4 bases at J, with 9 bases between the two ends. The CDR3 spans 14 residues. The CDR3 sequence is CAWSVYLSTGELFF. Written as DNA, the CDR3 is TGTGCCTGGAGTGTCTACCTATCCACCGGGGAGCTGTTTTTT.

The rearrangement joins TRBV7-2 to TRBJ1-4; D is perhaps TRBD1 (6 bases). CDR1 and CDR2 from the germline V gene are SGHTA and FQGNSA. V was cut by 6 bases and J by 4 bases, with 15 bases left in between. This CDR3 contains 15 residues. The CDR3: CASSSYGQNNEKLFF. CDR3 sequence (DNA): TGTGCCAGCAGTAGCTACGGACAGAATAATGAAAAACTGTTTTTT. Based on the CDR3 plus reference TRBV7-2 and TRBJ1-4, the full variable domain is GAGVSQSPSNKVTEKGKDVELRCDPISGHTALYWYRQSLGQGLEFLIYFQGNSAPDKSGLPSDRFSAERTGGSVSTLTIQRTQQEDSAVYLCASSSYGQNNEKLFFGSGTQLSVL.

The CDR3 loop reads CASTQKGQGIRNEQFF. The DNA of the CDR3 is TGTGCCAGTACCCAAAAGGGACAGGGTATAAGGAATGAGCAGTTCTTC. The chain employs TRBV19 and TRBJ2-1; 9 nucleotides match TRBD1. This CDR3 is 16 amino acids long. V was pared by 7 bases and J by 7 bases, with 14 bases of the junction left unmatched. CDR1 and CDR2 (germline): LNHDA, SQIVND (reference sequence).

In its sample, this clone was seen a few times. The chain carries TRBV18 and TRBJ1-6, with 9 positions matching TRBD1. V shed 6 bases, J shed 13 bases, and the junction held 7 bases outside the gene matches. Per the germline V gene, CDR1 is KGHSH and CDR2 is LQKENI. The CDR3 runs 13 residues. CDR3 region: CASSGQGGFPLHF. CDR3 DNA sequence: TGTGCCAGCTCGGGACAGGGAGGATTCCCCCTCCACTTT.

The chain recombines TRBV18 with TRBJ2-7; TRBD1 might be the D (5 bases). V dropped 1 base and J dropped 3 bases, with 10 bases sitting between them. Looked up from germline, CDR1 is KGHSH and CDR2 is LQKENI. CDR3 length equals 14 residues. The chain's CDR3 is CASSPQEGVYEQYF. In DNA, the CDR3 is TGTGCCAGCTCACCACAAGAAGGGGTCTACGAGCAGTACTTC.

The chain uses TRBV19 and TRBJ2-3; 10 bases fit TRBD2. Losses at the gene ends were 3 bases for V and 2 bases for J; bases not matched to a gene: 2. Per germline, CDR1 LNHDA and CDR2 SQIVND (reference sequence). This CDR3 spans 15 amino acids. Here the CDR3 DNA reads TGTGCCAGTAGTATCGGACTAGCGGTCACAGATACGCAGTATTTT. Translation gives CASSIGLAVTDTQYF.

The chain uses TRBV28 and TRBJ1-4; the D gene is possibly TRBD1 (6 bases). V gave up 6 bases and J gave up 7 bases, with 15 bases separating them. The CDR3 is made up of 14 amino acids. Germline V gene data show CDR1 as MDHEN and CDR2 as SYDVKM. CDR3 coding DNA: TGTGCCAGCAGCGAACAGGGAGGGGTTGAAAAACTGTTTTTT. Its protein product is CASSEQGGVEKLFF.

The J gene is TRBJ1-4, the V gene TRBV14; the D gene is possibly TRBD1 (5 bases). The CDR3 extends over 16 amino acids. Germline CDR1 SGHDN, CDR2 FVKESK. The V and J ends lost 4 bases and 0 bases respectively, with 12 bases between them. DNA for the CDR3: TGTGCCAGCAGCCCATCAGGAGGGGCAACTAATGAAAAACTGTTTTTT. Encoded protein: CASSPSGGATNEKLFF.

Written as DNA, the CDR3 is TGTGCCAGCAGCTGGACTAGTTCAGATACGCAGTATTTT. It specifies CASSWTSSDTQYF. The chain links TRBV7-2 to TRBJ2-3; 7 bases match TRBD2. CDR3 length equals 13 residues. Germline lookup yields CDR1 SGHTA and CDR2 FQGNSA. Germline trimming cut 4 bases from V and 4 bases from J; bases unmatched to any gene: 2.

This rearrangement joins TRBV11-2 to TRBJ2-3; perhaps TRBD2 as D (5 bases). The CDR3 contains 14 residues. Between the trimmed V and J ends, which lost 0 bases and 6 bases, there was a span of 10 bases. CDR1 is SGHAT and CDR2 is FQNNGV in the germline V gene. The CDR3 nucleotides are TGTGCCAGCAGCTTAGATCTAGCAGGTGATACGCAGTATTTT. As protein: CASSLDLAGDTQYF.

This clone was seen just once. V gene TRBV5-4 combines with J gene TRBJ2-2; TRBD1 matches 8 bases. The CDR3 sequence is 17 residues long. Germline CDR1 SGHNT, CDR2 YYREEE (reference sequence). V trimming: 3 bases; J trimming: 5 bases; junction bases outside the gene matches: 12. The DNA for the CDR3 is TGTGCCAGCAGCTACCAAGGGGGCAGGGGGCGGACCGGGGAGCTGTTTTTT. It specifies CASSYQGGRGRTGELFF.

The V call is TRBV4-1, the J call TRBJ2-2; 8 positions match TRBD2. CDR1 MGHRA and CDR2 YSYEKL come from the germline V gene. With 1 base clipped from V and 1 base from J, the junction kept 2 bases outside the gene matches. This CDR3 is 16 amino acids long. This chain's CDR3 is CASSQVLAVNTGELFF. For the CDR3, the DNA is TGCGCCAGCAGCCAAGTACTAGCGGTGAACACCGGGGAGCTGTTTTTT.

The rearrangement uses TRBV10-3 and TRBJ2-5, with a weak D call TRBD2 (6 bases). The CDR3 length is 16 residues. Germline assignment: CDR1 ENHRY and CDR2 SYGVKD. V was trimmed by 6 bases and J by 4 bases, leaving 21 bases between them. The CDR3 here is CAIRPGDPRDRETQYF. The CDR3 DNA follows: TGTGCCATCAGGCCGGGAGATCCTAGGGACCGAGAGACCCAGTACTTC.

This chain connects TRBV19 to TRBJ1-2; D is unresolved. This CDR3 contains 14 residues. Germline CDR1 LNHDA, CDR2 SQIVND (reference sequence). V gave up 1 base and J gave up 2 bases, with 8 bases separating them. CDR3 protein: CASSIARGNYGYTF. The CDR3 nucleotides are TGTGCCAGTAGTATAGCCCGGGGAAACTATGGCTACACCTTC.

V and J are TRBV7-6 and TRBJ2-3, with a tentative D call TRBD2 (6 bases). The V end lost 4 bases, the J end lost 4 bases, and 15 bases lay between the germline ends. The CDR3 is 15 residues long. CDR1 is SGHVS and CDR2 is FNYEAQ in the germline V gene. CDR3 sequence reads: CASSSGKGGPDTQYF. CDR3 in DNA: TGTGCCAGCAGCTCCGGAAAGGGAGGACCAGATACGCAGTATTTT.

V gene TRBV12-3 or TRBV12-4 combines with J gene TRBJ2-5; D possibly corresponds to TRBD2 (6 bases). The V gene lost 6 bases and the J gene lost 4 bases, with 12 bases spanning the gap. CDR3 length: 13 amino acids. CDR3 amino acids: CASSWRAGETQYF. CDR3 sequence (DNA): TGTGCCAGCAGCTGGAGGGCTGGAGAGACCCAGTACTTC.

The rearrangement uses TRBV5-1 and TRBJ2-3, with 8 positions matching TRBD2. Looked up from germline, CDR1 is SGHRS and CDR2 is YFSETQ. The CDR3 is made up of 16 amino acids. V lost 0 bases and J lost 3; bases outside the gene matches: 6. The CDR3 DNA reads TGCGCCAGCAGCTTGGTTCGCGGGAGGAAGACAGATACGCAGTATTTT. This codes for CASSLVRGRKTDTQYF. Based on the CDR3 plus reference TRBV5-1 and TRBJ2-3, the full variable domain is KAGVTQTPRYLIKTRGQQVTLSCSPISGHRSVSWYQQTPGQGLQFLFEYFSETQRNKGNFPGRFSGRQFSNSRSEMNVSTLELGDSALYLCASSLVRGRKTDTQYFGPGTRLTVL.

J is TRBJ1-4 and V is TRBV4-3; 8 positions agree with TRBD1. In germline, CDR1 is LGHNA, CDR2 YSLEER. This CDR3 is built from 18 residues. The V gene end was trimmed by 0 bases and the J gene end by 5 bases; junction bases not matched to a gene: 11. This CDR3 is CASSQDPQGASSNEKLFF. For the CDR3, the DNA is TGCGCCAGCAGCCAAGATCCCCAGGGGGCGAGTTCGAATGAAAAACTGTTTTTT.

The chain uses TRBV7-6 and TRBJ2-1; TRBD1 matches 7 bases. This CDR3 contains 18 residues. J was trimmed by 5 bases and V by 2 bases; bases with no gene match: 15. CDR1 is SGHVS, CDR2 FNYEAQ, per germline. The CDR3: CASSLRAVRGGDNNEQFF. For the CDR3, the DNA is TGTGCCAGCAGCTTAAGGGCGGTTAGAGGGGGCGATAACAATGAGCAGTTCTTC.

The chain has TRBV5-1 and TRBJ1-2; 9 positions match TRBD1. The CDR3 is 16 residues long. After removal of 2 bases from V and 4 bases from J, the junction contained 9 bases not matched to a gene. Germline V lookup: CDR1 SGHRS, CDR2 YFSETQ. The CDR3 is CASSLQGAKDLYGYTF. In nucleotides, the CDR3 is TGCGCCAGCAGCTTACAGGGGGCGAAGGATCTCTATGGCTACACCTTC.